The 20 T cell receptor beta chains below come from one sample, sequenced in a study of blood T cell repertoires in COVID-19. Clones were sequenced by immunoSEQ multiplex PCR, and TCRdb holds only the in-frame ones, with some missing. The table records roughly 140,000 clones, about 79% of them present only once. Sequenced input: peripheral blood. The receptors come from a woman between 45 and 65 years old with acute or convalescent COVID-19.

The rearrangement uses TRBV4-3 and TRBJ2-6, with D maybe TRBD1 (6 bases). Trimming took off 0 bases at V and 3 bases at J, with 24 bases between the two ends. The CDR3 is 21 amino acids. Germline values: CDR1 LGHNA, CDR2 YSLEER. The CDR3: CASSQDPPTGQASRGANVLTF. CDR3 coding DNA: TGCGCCAGCAGCCAAGACCCCCCCACGGGACAAGCGAGTCGTGGGGCCAACGTCCTGACTTTC.

V gene TRBV10-3 combines with J gene TRBJ1-5; D is unresolved. The CDR3 sequence is 14 residues long. V lost 10 bases, J lost 4 bases, and 17 bases lay in between. Germline CDR1 reads ENHRY; CDR2 reads SYGVKD. The CDR3 loop reads CATGREGSNQPQHF. CDR3 coding DNA: TGTGCCACCGGCCGAGAGGGCAGTAATCAGCCCCAGCATTTT.

The V and J genes are TRBV18 and TRBJ2-7; D may be TRBD1 (5 bases). Germline lookup yields CDR1 KGHSH and CDR2 LQKENI. Trimming removed 3 bases from V and 0 bases from J, with 9 bases in between. This CDR3 is built from 14 residues. This chain's CDR3 is CASSPTATSYEQYF. The CDR3 DNA reads as TGTGCCAGCTCACCGACAGCCACCTCCTACGAGCAGTACTTC.

V and J are TRBV24-1 and TRBJ1-1; maybe TRBD1 (6 bases). Germline V gives CDR1 KGHDR, CDR2 SFDVKD. V was cut by 7 bases and J by 5 bases, with 16 bases left in between. The CDR3 contains 14 residues. CDR3 sequence reads: CATSEPHRVTEAFF. In DNA, the CDR3 is TGTGCCACCAGCGAACCCCACAGGGTTACTGAAGCTTTCTTT.

This chain uses TRBV4-1 with TRBJ2-2; D perhaps matches TRBD2 (5 bases). CDR1 and CDR2 from the germline V gene are MGHRA and YSYEKL. This CDR3 contains 15 residues. V gave up 0 bases and J gave up 6 bases, with 11 bases separating them. In nucleotides, the CDR3 is TGCGCCAGCAGCCAAGAAACCCTAGCACCCGGGGAGCTGTTTTTT. This sequence encodes CASSQETLAPGELFF.

The DNA of the CDR3 is TGTGCCAGCTCACCACCGGGCGATTCCCTTTCTGGAAACACCATATATTTT. It translates to CASSPPGDSLSGNTIYF. J is TRBJ1-3 and V is TRBV18; the D is unclear. In germline, CDR1 is KGHSH, CDR2 LQKENI. Trimming took off 0 bases at V and 1 base at J, with 13 bases between the two ends. The CDR3 is 17 amino acids.

The chain carries TRBV2 and TRBJ1-2; the D is unclear. This CDR3 region has 14 residues. The V and J ends lost 6 bases and 0 bases respectively, with 11 bases between them. Germline V gene sequence: CDR1 SNHLY, CDR2 FYNNEI. CDR3 nucleotides: TGTGCCAGCAGGGCCCTCACATCTAACTATGGCTACACCTTC. It specifies CASRALTSNYGYTF. The whole variable domain, remainder taken from reference TRBV2 and TRBJ1-2, is EPEVTQTPSHQVTQMGQEVILRCVPISNHLYFYWYRQILGQKVEFLVSFYNNEISEKSEIFDDQFSVERPDGSNFTLKIRSTKLEDSAMYFCASRALTSNYGYTFGSGTRLTVV.

This rearrangement joins TRBV23-1 to TRBJ2-5; 14 bases are a match to TRBD2. TRBV23-1 belongs to the ORF category, with a function that is uncertain. V gave up 1 base and J gave up 2 bases; unmatched junction bases: 9. The CDR3 extends over 19 amino acids. The CDR3 region is CASSQFRTSGGFQQETQYF. Written as DNA, the CDR3 is TGCGCCAGCAGTCAATTTCGGACTAGCGGGGGGTTTCAGCAAGAGACCCAGTACTTC.

The rearrangement uses TRBV7-2 and TRBJ1-2, with D possibly being TRBD1 (6 bases). Germline CDR1 reads SGHTA; CDR2 reads FQGNSA. This CDR3 is 14 amino acids long. V was trimmed by 2 bases and J by 1 base, leaving 8 bases between them. The CDR3 DNA reads TGTGCCAGCAGCTTACAGGGGAATAACTATGGCTACACCTTC. Translating it yields CASSLQGNNYGYTF.

The rearrangement joins TRBV18 to TRBJ1-5, with 12 nucleotides matching TRBD1. Germline CDR1 reads KGHSH; CDR2 reads LQKENI. Losses at the gene ends were 5 bases for V and 5 bases for J; bases not matched to a gene: 4. The CDR3 length is 15 residues. The CDR3 bases are TGTGCCAGCTCAGGGGGACAGGGGGCTGATCAGCCCCAGCATTTT. This sequence encodes CASSGGQGADQPQHF. Complete variable domain (other parts from reference TRBV18 and TRBJ1-5): NAGVMQNPRHLVRRRGQEARLRCSPMKGHSHVYWYRQLPEEGLKFMVYLQKENIIDESGMPKERFSAEFPKEGPSILRIQQVVRGDSAAYFCASSGGQGADQPQHFGDGTRLSIL.

The rearrangement links TRBV18 to TRBJ2-1; 7 bases match TRBD1. Germline lookup yields CDR1 KGHSH and CDR2 LQKENI. The V segment lost 3 bases and the J segment 12 bases; nucleotides outside the gene matches: 8. The CDR3 spans 13 residues. The CDR3 bases are TGTGCCAGCTCACCCCGTAGTTCAGGGGGGCAGTTCTTC. As protein: CASSPRSSGGQFF. Variable domain in full (rest from reference TRBV18 and TRBJ2-1): NAGVMQNPRHLVRRRGQEARLRCSPMKGHSHVYWYRQLPEEGLKFMVYLQKENIIDESGMPKERFSAEFPKEGPSILRIQQVVRGDSAAYFCASSPRSSGGQFFGPGTRLTVL.

The chain joins TRBV27 to TRBJ1-2; TRBD1 matches 11 bases. CDR3 length equals 17 residues. Germline trimming cut 3 bases from V and 5 bases from J; bases unmatched to any gene: 11. The germline V gene encodes CDR1 MNHEY and CDR2 SMNVEV (reference sequence). CDR3 DNA sequence: TGTGCCAGCAGTTTTTATCGGACAGGGGGCAGGGGATATGGCTACACCTTC. This encodes CASSFYRTGGRGYGYTF.

The table lists this clone with a few counts. DNA of the CDR3: TGTGCCAGCAGCCAAGACAGGGGGCCAGGTCAGCCCCAGCATTTT. Translation: CASSQDRGPGQPQHF. This chain uses TRBV3-1 (or the pseudogene TRBV3-2) with TRBJ1-5; TRBD1 agrees at 8 bases. Per the germline V gene, CDR1 is LGHDT and CDR2 is YNNKEL (reference sequence). J gave up 6 bases and V 0 bases, and 4 bases lay outside the gene matches. The CDR3 loop spans 15 amino acids.

The rearrangement joins TRBV18 to TRBJ2-7, with 7 bases matching TRBD1. With 4 bases clipped from V and 3 bases from J, the junction kept 9 bases outside the gene matches. The CDR3 has 15 residues. The germline V gene has CDR1 KGHSH and CDR2 LQKENI. CDR3 in amino acids: CASSRPGTVYYEQYF. CDR3 bases: TGTGCCAGCTCACGCCCCGGGACAGTGTACTACGAGCAGTACTTC.

This chain links TRBV20-1 with TRBJ1-1; D perhaps matches TRBD1 (6 bases). The CDR3 is 11 amino acids. Trimming took 1 base from V and 11 from J, leaving 11 bases between them. Germline V lookup: CDR1 DFQATT, CDR2 SNEGSKA (reference sequence). The CDR3 bases are TGCAGTGCTAGAGTGGGGGCGCGGGCTTTCTTT. It encodes CSARVGARAFF.

CDR3 DNA sequence: TGTGCCAGTAGTGGGCCAGTTGGACTAGGACAAGAGACCCAGTACTTC. Residues: CASSGPVGLGQETQYF. The V gene is TRBV19, the J gene TRBJ2-5; 7 nucleotides agree with TRBD2. Losses at the gene ends were 5 bases for V and 2 bases for J; bases not matched to a gene: 11. The CDR3 runs 16 residues. CDR1 LNHDA and CDR2 SQIVND come from the germline V gene (reference sequence).

V usage is TRBV19 and J usage is TRBJ2-1; 9 bases map to TRBD2. The germline V gene has CDR1 LNHDA and CDR2 SQIVND (reference sequence). After removal of 6 bases from V and 10 bases from J, the junction contained 13 bases not matched to a gene. The CDR3 has 15 amino acids. The CDR3 nucleotides are TGTGCCAGTAGAATTACTAGCGGGCCGGTCAGGGAGCAGTTCTTC. Translating gives CASRITSGPVREQFF.

The genes are TRBV29-1 and TRBJ2-7, with TRBD1 matching over 8 bases. This CDR3 comprises 12 residues. V was clipped by 7 bases and J by 5 bases; unmatched bases: 7. CDR1 and CDR2 from the germline V gene are SQVTM and ANQGSEA. The CDR3 sequence is CSARTGPNEQYF. The CDR3 bases are TGCAGCGCTAGGACAGGGCCCAACGAGCAGTACTTC.

The chain combines TRBV5-4 with TRBJ2-4, with 8 positions matching TRBD2. Germline CDR1 and CDR2: SGHNT and YYREEE (reference sequence). This CDR3 spans 16 amino acids. Trimming at V came to 1 base and at J to 1 base, leaving 4 bases not matched to a gene. CDR3 bases: TGTGCCAGCAGCTTGAACGGGGGGGTGGCCAAAAACATTCAGTACTTC. It yields the protein CASSLNGGVAKNIQYF.

The table lists this clone with a count of one. The chain joins TRBV7-8 to TRBJ2-1; 12 positions agree with TRBD2. The germline V gene has CDR1 SGHVS and CDR2 FQNEAQ. This CDR3 region has 16 residues. After removal of 6 bases from V and 1 base from J, the junction contained 4 bases not matched to a gene. The CDR3 DNA reads as TGTGCCAGCAGTACACTAGCGGGGGGATCCTACAATGAGCAGTTCTTC. Translated, it gives CASSTLAGGSYNEQFF.